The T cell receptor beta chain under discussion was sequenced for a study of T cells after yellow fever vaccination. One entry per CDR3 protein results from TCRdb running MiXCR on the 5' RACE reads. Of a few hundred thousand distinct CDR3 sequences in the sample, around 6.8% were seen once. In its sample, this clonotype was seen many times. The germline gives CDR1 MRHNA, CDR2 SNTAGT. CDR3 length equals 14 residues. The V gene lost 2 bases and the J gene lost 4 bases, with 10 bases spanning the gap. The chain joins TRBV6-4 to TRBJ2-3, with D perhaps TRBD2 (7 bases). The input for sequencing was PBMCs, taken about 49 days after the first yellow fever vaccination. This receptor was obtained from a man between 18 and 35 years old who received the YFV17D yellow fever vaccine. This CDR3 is CASSDGGASDTQYF. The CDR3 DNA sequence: TGTGCCAGCAGTGACGGGGGGGCCTCAGATACGCAGTATTTT.